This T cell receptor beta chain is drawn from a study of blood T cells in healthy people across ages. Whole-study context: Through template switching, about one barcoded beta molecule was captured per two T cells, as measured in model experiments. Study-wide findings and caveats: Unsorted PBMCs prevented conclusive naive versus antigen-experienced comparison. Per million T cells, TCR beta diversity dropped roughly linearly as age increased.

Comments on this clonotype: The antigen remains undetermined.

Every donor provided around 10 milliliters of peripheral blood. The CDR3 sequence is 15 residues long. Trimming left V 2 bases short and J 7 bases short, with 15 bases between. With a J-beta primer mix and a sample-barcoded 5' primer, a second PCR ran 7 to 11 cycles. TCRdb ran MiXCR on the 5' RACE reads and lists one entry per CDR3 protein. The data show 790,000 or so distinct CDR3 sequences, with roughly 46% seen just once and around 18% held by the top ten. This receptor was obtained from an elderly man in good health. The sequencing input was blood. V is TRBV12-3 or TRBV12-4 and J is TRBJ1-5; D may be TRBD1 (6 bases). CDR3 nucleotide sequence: TGTGCCAGCAGTTTAAGTCGGGGGGCAGGGCAGCCCCAGCATTTT. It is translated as CASSLSRGAGQPQHF.